This TCR beta chain was sequenced in a study of T-cell reconstitution after alpha-beta-depleted transplantation in children. This clonotype came up many times. Preparing the TCRbeta library involved the use of unique molecular identifiers. TCRdb reanalysed the PCR reads using MiXCR and keeps one entry per CDR3 protein. The sample consists of under 300,000 distinct CDR3 sequences, approximately 10% of them appearing once. Germline loops: CDR1 SGHTA, CDR2 FQGNSA. With 6 bases clipped from V and 9 bases from J, the junction kept 3 bases outside the gene matches. The CDR3 is made up of 14 amino acids. The source was peripheral blood, collected 180 days after TCRalphabeta/CD19-depleted stem cell transplant. This sequence originates from a male patient between 2 and 10 years old who had a stem cell transplant for chronic granulomatous disease, so the T cells may come from the graft donor. The chain joins TRBV7-2 to TRBJ2-1, with 15 nucleotides matching TRBD2. The CDR3 region has the DNA TGTGCCAGCAGGGGACTAGCGGGAGGCGGTGAGCAGTTCTTC. Translating it yields CASRGLAGGGEQFF.